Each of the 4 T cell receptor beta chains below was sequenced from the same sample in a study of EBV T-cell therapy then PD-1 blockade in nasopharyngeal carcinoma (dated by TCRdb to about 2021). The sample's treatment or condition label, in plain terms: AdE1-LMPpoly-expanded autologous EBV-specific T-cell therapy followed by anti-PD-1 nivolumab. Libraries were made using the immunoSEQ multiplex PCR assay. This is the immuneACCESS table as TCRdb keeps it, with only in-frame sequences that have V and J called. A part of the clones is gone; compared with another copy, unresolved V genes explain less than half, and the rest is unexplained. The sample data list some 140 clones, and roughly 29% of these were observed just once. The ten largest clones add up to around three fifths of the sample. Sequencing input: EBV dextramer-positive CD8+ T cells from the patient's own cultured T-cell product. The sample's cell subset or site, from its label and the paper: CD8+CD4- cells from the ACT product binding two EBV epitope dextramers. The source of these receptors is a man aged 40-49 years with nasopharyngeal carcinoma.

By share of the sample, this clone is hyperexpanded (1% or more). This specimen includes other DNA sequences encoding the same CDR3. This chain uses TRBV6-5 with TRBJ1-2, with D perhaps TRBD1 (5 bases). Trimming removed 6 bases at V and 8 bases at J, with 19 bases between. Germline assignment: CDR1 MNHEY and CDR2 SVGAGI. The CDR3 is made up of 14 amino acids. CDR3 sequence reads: CASSGQGGTWGYTF. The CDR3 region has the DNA TGTGCCAGCAGCGGACAAGGAGGGACGTGGGGCTACACCTTC.

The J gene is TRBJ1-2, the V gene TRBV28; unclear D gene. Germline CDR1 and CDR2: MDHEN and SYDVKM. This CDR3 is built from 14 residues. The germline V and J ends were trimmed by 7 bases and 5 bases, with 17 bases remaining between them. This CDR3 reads CASKQTALGYGYTF. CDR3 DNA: TGTGCCAGCAAACAGACGGCGTTGGGATATGGCTACACCTTC.

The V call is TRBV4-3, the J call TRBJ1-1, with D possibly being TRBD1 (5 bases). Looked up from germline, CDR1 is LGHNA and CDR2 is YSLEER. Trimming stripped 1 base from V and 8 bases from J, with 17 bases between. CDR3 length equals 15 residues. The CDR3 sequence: CASSQAYYSGTEAFF. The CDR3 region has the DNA TGCGCCAGCAGCCAAGCCTACTATTCGGGGACCGAAGCTTTCTTT.

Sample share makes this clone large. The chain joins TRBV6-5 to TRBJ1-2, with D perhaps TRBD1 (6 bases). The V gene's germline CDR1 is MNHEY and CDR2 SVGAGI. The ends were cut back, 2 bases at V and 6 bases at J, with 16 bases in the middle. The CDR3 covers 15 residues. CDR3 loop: CASSYEGGFGHGYTF. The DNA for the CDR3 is TGTGCCAGCAGTTACGAGGGGGGGTTTGGACATGGCTACACCTTC.